Presented here are 5 T cell receptor beta chains from one specimen sequenced in a study of early T cells in non-severe SARS-CoV-2 infection. TCRdb independently ran MiXCR on the 5' RACE reads; one entry per CDR3 protein. The sample yields around 71,000 distinct CDR3 sequences, approximately 15% seen once. The source material was whole blood, sampled at baseline. Receptor source: an adult who was a healthcare worker with PCR-confirmed SARS-CoV-2 infection or an uninfected control (not recorded which).

CDR3 bases: TGCAGTGCTACTCCCCCCTCGGGTTTGCGGGAGTTCACAGATACGCAGTATTTT. This gives the protein CSATPPSGLREFTDTQYF. J is TRBJ2-3 and V is TRBV20-1; TRBD2 aligns across 7 bases. In germline, CDR1 is DFQATT, CDR2 SNEGSKA (reference sequence). This CDR3 has 18 amino acids. The J segment lost 2 bases and the V segment lost 4 bases, leaving 18 bases of the junction unmatched.

This clonotype was found a few times. CDR3 sequence (DNA): TGTGCCAGTAGGCCTACCGGGGTATTAAACAATGAGCAGTTCTTC. Translation: CASRPTGVLNNEQFF. V gene TRBV19 combines with J gene TRBJ2-1; D perhaps matches TRBD2 (5 bases). The CDR3 sequence is 15 residues long. The germline gives CDR1 LNHDA, CDR2 SQIVND (reference sequence). Trimming took 6 bases from V and 5 from J, leaving 17 bases between them.

The rearrangement uses TRBV5-1 and TRBJ2-6; no firm D call. From germline, CDR1 is SGHRS and CDR2 YFSETQ. The length of the CDR3 is 15 residues. The V end lost 5 bases, the J end lost 0 bases, and 9 bases lay between the germline ends. CDR3 region: CASSFSGSGANVLTF. CDR3 coding DNA: TGCGCCAGCAGTTTTTCGGGCTCTGGGGCCAACGTCCTGACTTTC. The full variable domain, completed using reference TRBV5-1 and TRBJ2-6, is KAGVTQTPRYLIKTRGQQVTLSCSPISGHRSVSWYQQTPGQGLQFLFEYFSETQRNKGNFPGRFSGRQFSNSRSEMNVSTLELGDSALYLCASSFSGSGANVLTFGAGSRLTVL.

The chain combines TRBV6-6 with TRBJ2-3; 13 bases align to TRBD2. This CDR3 contains 15 residues. Germline trimming cut 6 bases from V and 9 bases from J; bases unmatched to any gene: 9. The germline CDR1 and CDR2 sequences are MNHNY and SVGAGI (reference sequence). CDR3 DNA: TGTGCCAGCAGCCTCGGGACTAGCGGGGCGGGGACGCAGTATTTT. Its protein product is CASSLGTSGAGTQYF.

This chain connects TRBV28 to TRBJ2-5, with D perhaps TRBD2 (5 bases). Germline V CDR1 and CDR2: MDHEN, SYDVKM. Trimming took 6 bases from V and 4 from J, leaving 15 bases between them. CDR3 length: 14 amino acids. CDR3 nucleotide sequence: TGTGCCAGCAGCCTCCAGGCGGGCAGAGAGACCCAGTACTTC. Translating it yields CASSLQAGRETQYF.